Listed below are T cell receptor beta chains from one sample, sequenced in a study of blood T cells in healthy people across ages. TCRdb reprocessed the 5' RACE reads via MiXCR and lists one record per CDR3 protein. The table lists over 600,000 distinct CDR3 sequences, about 47% of them singletons. Sequencing was performed on blood. The receptors here all came from a man older than 75 in good health. CDR3s include the opening cysteine and the closing phenylalanine or tryptophan. D genes are given only for firm matches. Some rows have no size entry. The others give once, few or many, or a class for an expanded clone.

j_call | v_call | d_call | clone_size | cdr3_nt | cdr3_aa
TRBJ2-7 | TRBV10-3 | - | once | TGTGCCATCAGTGGCAAGGAGTACGAGCAGTACTTC | CAISGKEYEQYF
TRBJ2-7 | TRBV7-2 | - | - | TGTGCCAGCAGCTTACTGGGAAACGGCTACGTGCAGTACTTC | CASSLLGNGYVQYF
TRBJ2-3 | TRBV7-6 | TRBD2 | - | TGTGCCAGCAGCTTAGAACTAGCGGGGACCGGAGATACGCAGTATTTT | CASSLELAGTGDTQYF
TRBJ2-7 | TRBV29-1 | TRBD1 | many | TGCAGCGCGATGGGACAGGGGAGCTACGAGCAGTACTTC | CSAMGQGSYEQYF
TRBJ1-4 | TRBV5-4 | - | - | TGTGCCAGCAGCTTGAGGGACGGTAATGAAAAACTGTTTTTT | CASSLRDGNEKLFF
TRBJ1-2 | TRBV14 | - | - | TGTGCCAGCAGCGGATCGGCCCGACCTCTGGGAGGCTACACCTTC | CASSGSARPLGGYTF
TRBJ1-1 | TRBV6-2/TRBV6-3 | TRBD1 | - | TGTGCCAGCATCGACAGGGGGAACACTGAGGCTTTCTTT | CASIDRGNTEAFF
TRBJ2-5 | TRBV5-1 | TRBD1 | few | TGCGCCAGCAGCTTGTTAGGACAGGGGAATGAGGAGACCCAGTACTTC | CASSLLGQGNEETQYF
TRBJ2-5 | TRBV14 | - | few | TGTGCCAGCAGCCAATATACGTTACTCCAAGAGACCCAGTACTTC | CASSQYTLLQETQYF
TRBJ2-3 | TRBV11-3 | - | many | TGTGCCAGCAAAGGGCCCACAGATACGCAGTATTTT | CASKGPTDTQYF
TRBJ1-2 | TRBV2 | TRBD1 | - | TGTGCCAGCAGTCAAGACAGACAGGGGGGAGGCTACACCTTC | CASSQDRQGGGYTF
TRBJ2-7 | TRBV7-8 | - | many | TGTGCTGTTGGTGGGCACTACGAGCAGTACTTC | CAVGGHYEQYF
TRBJ2-7 | TRBV12-3/TRBV12-4 | - | few | TGTGCCAGCAGTTTCGGTCTGGGTAGAGGCGACGAGCAGTACTTC | CASSFGLGRGDEQYF
TRBJ2-3 | TRBV20-1 | TRBD1 | - | TGCAGTGCTAGAGATTTGGGACAGCCCCAGTATTTT | CSARDLGQPQYF
TRBJ2-7 | TRBV13 | TRBD2 | - | TGTGCCAGCAGCTTAGGGGGTTTAGCGGGAGGGTCGACCTACGAGCAGTACTTC | CASSLGGLAGGSTYEQYF
TRBJ2-5 | TRBV29-1 | - | - | TGCAGCGTTGAGAAGGTCCAACGGGAGACCCAGTACTTC | CSVEKVQRETQYF
TRBJ2-3 | TRBV20-1 | TRBD2 | many | TGCAGTGCTCCAGCGGGAGGGAACACAGATACGCAGTATTTT | CSAPAGGNTDTQYF
TRBJ2-5 | TRBV20-1 | - | - | TGCAGTGCTAGAGATCTGGCCTATACCTACGGGCAGTACTTC | CSARDLAYTYGQYF
TRBJ2-7 | TRBV7-9 | - | many | TGTGCCAGCAGCTCCGATGGACAGCGAGGAGAGCAGTACTTC | CASSSDGQRGEQYF
TRBJ2-4 | TRBV5-1 | TRBD1 | - | TGCGCCAGCACAAAAGAGGGACAGCTAAGAACTAACATTCAGTACTTC | CASTKEGQLRTNIQYF
TRBJ2-5 | TRBV10-3 | TRBD1 | - | TGTGCCATCAGTGAGGTCAGGGGGAATGATGAGCAGTACTTC | CAISEVRGNDEQYF
TRBJ1-3 | TRBV5-1 | TRBD1 | - | TGCGCCAGCAGCAGGGGGCCGGATGGAAACACCATATATTTT | CASSRGPDGNTIYF
TRBJ2-2 | TRBV29-1 | - | once | TGCAGCCACCTTGGCGGTAACGGGGAGCTGTTTTTT | CSHLGGNGELFF
TRBJ2-1 | TRBV2 | - | - | TGTGCCGGCCGGAGGCTAGCCTACAATGAGCAGTTCTTC | CAGRRLAYNEQFF
TRBJ1-5 | TRBV4-2 | - | - | TGTGCCAGCAGCCTGGACGGAGATAGCAATCAGCCCCAGCATTTT | CASSLDGDSNQPQHF
TRBJ2-7 | TRBV6-2/TRBV6-3 | - | few | TGTGCCAGCACACCATTACTTGGGACCGGAGGGCACGAGCAGTACTTC | CASTPLLGTGGHEQYF
TRBJ1-5 | TRBV6-6 | - | - | TGTGCCAGCACGCGGGAGGCCAATCAGCCCCAGCATTTT | CASTREANQPQHF
TRBJ2-7 | TRBV2 | - | once | TGTGCCAGCAGTGGGGTAGGGAACGTTCAATCCTACGAGCAGTACTTC | CASSGVGNVQSYEQYF
TRBJ2-4 | TRBV15 | - | - | TGTGCCACCAGCTCGACTAGTGGAAACATTCAGTACTTC | CATSSTSGNIQYF
TRBJ1-5 | TRBV5-1 | - | many | TGCGCCAGCAGCTTGGCTGGAGGGGGCAATCAGCCCCAGCATTTT | CASSLAGGGNQPQHF
TRBJ2-7 | TRBV6-2/TRBV6-3 | TRBD2 | - | TGTGCCAGCAGTACAGGGACTAGCGGAAATTACGAGCAGTACTTC | CASSTGTSGNYEQYF
TRBJ2-1 | TRBV2 | TRBD2 | - | TGTGCCAGCAGTCCAGGACTAGCGGCTCCTCAGTTCTTC | CASSPGLAAPQFF
TRBJ2-1 | TRBV11-2 | - | - | TGTGCCAGCAGCTTAGATCAGTGGTCGCCGCCTGGGTTCTTC | CASSLDQWSPPGFF
TRBJ2-7 | TRBV25-1 | - | - | TGTGCCAGCAGTGAATCTAGCGTTGACTCCTACAATGAGCAGTACTTC | CASSESSVDSYNEQYF
TRBJ1-1 | TRBV10-2 | - | once | TGCGCCAGCAGTGAGGCAGGCAGGCAGAGCACTGAAGCTTTCTTT | CASSEAGRQSTEAFF
TRBJ1-4 | TRBV4-2 | TRBD1 | - | TGTGCCAGCAGCTCAGGGGGTCCTAATGAAAAACTGTTTTTT | CASSSGGPNEKLFF
TRBJ1-4 | TRBV29-1 | - | many | TGCAGCGTTGCCTTTGGGTCGGTTGGAGAAAAACTGTTTTTT | CSVAFGSVGEKLFF
TRBJ2-1 | TRBV11-2 | - | - | TGTGCCAGCAGCCCACTGGGCGGAGAAGAGTTCTTC | CASSPLGGEEFF
TRBJ1-1 | TRBV6-2/TRBV6-3 | TRBD1 | - | TGTGCCAGCAGTGCCCCGGGACAGGGGACCACTGAAGCTTTCTTT | CASSAPGQGTTEAFF
TRBJ2-5 | TRBV12-3/TRBV12-4 | TRBD2 | - | TGTGCCAGCAGTTTGGTTAGCGGGAGCCCCGAGACCCAGTACTTC | CASSLVSGSPETQYF
TRBJ2-3 | TRBV20-1 | - | few | TGCAGTGCTAGGCTAGCTAGCAGCACAGATACGCAGTATTTT | CSARLASSTDTQYF
TRBJ2-5 | TRBV7-2 | TRBD2 | - | TGTGCCAGCAGCTTAGACGGGACTAGCGGGATTGGGGAGACCCAGTACTTC | CASSLDGTSGIGETQYF
TRBJ2-3 | TRBV7-2 | - | - | TGTGCCAGCAGAGAACTAGTAAGCACAGATACGCAGTATTTT | CASRELVSTDTQYF
TRBJ2-7 | TRBV19 | TRBD2 | - | TGTGCCAGTAGTATGTCTAGCGGGACCTACGAGCAGTACTTC | CASSMSSGTYEQYF
TRBJ2-3 | TRBV9 | - | - | TGTGCCAGCAGCGTAATGTGGGATCCTAGCACAGATACGCAGTATTTT | CASSVMWDPSTDTQYF
TRBJ2-1 | TRBV20-1 | TRBD2 | many | TGCAGTGCTAGAGAGGCTAGCGGGCCAACCTACAATGAGCAGTTCTTC | CSAREASGPTYNEQFF
TRBJ2-3 | TRBV5-1 | - | few | TGCGCCAGCAATTTCGGACCCACGGATACGCAGTATTTT | CASNFGPTDTQYF
TRBJ2-5 | TRBV3-1 | - | - | TGTGCCAGCAGCCATGATTACGGGCTTGAGACCCAGTACTTC | CASSHDYGLETQYF
TRBJ1-5 | TRBV20-1 | TRBD1 | - | TGCAGTACCGGGACAGGGGGCTTCTATCAGCCCCAGCATTTT | CSTGTGGFYQPQHF
TRBJ2-5 | TRBV28 | TRBD1 | few | TGTGCCAGCACTATCCCGGGACAGGTGGAGACCCAGTACTTC | CASTIPGQVETQYF
TRBJ2-1 | TRBV7-3 | - | few | TGTGCCAGCAGCTTAAATGGGGATCACCGAGAGCAGTTCTTC | CASSLNGDHREQFF
TRBJ2-7 | TRBV7-3 | - | few | TGTGCCAGCAGCTTATTTTCCCAGGGTCCAGGGTCCCTTAGCGGCGGCTCCTACAATGAGCAGTACTTC | CASSLFSQGPGSLSGGSYNEQYF
TRBJ2-7 | TRBV7-2 | TRBD2 | many | TGTGCCAGCAGCCCTACTAGCGGTCCCTACGAGCAGTACTTC | CASSPTSGPYEQYF
TRBJ2-1 | TRBV5-1 | TRBD1 | few | TGCGCCAGCAGCATGGACGGGACAGGGGGTTACAATGAGCAGTTCTTC | CASSMDGTGGYNEQFF